This T cell receptor (beta chain) was sequenced in a study of spatial heterogeneity in lung cancer. General study results and limits: Follow-up blood showed ubiquitous expanded tumor TCRs less than blood at resection did.

In this sample, this clonotype turned up many times. Its antigen remains unknown. Via MiXCR, TCRdb re-called the 5' RACE reads, giving one row per CDR3 protein. Of about 8,600 distinct CDR3 sequences listed, approximately 4.9% are singletons. Stated time point: sample taken at primary tumor resection. Researchers sequenced whole RNA taken from tumor, nontumor lung or frozen PBMC without sorting. From germline, CDR1 is SGDLS and CDR2 YYNGEE. Trimming cost V 0 bases and J 6 bases; bases outside gene matches: 2. The CDR3 has 15 residues. This sequence originates from a male donor with early-stage non-small cell lung cancer. This chain connects TRBV9 to TRBJ1-6, with TRBD1 matching over 8 bases. The sequencing used PBMCs, collected at surgery. For the CDR3, the DNA is TGTGCCAGCAGCGTAGCTACAGGGGGTAATTCACCCCTCCACTTT. It specifies CASSVATGGNSPLHF.